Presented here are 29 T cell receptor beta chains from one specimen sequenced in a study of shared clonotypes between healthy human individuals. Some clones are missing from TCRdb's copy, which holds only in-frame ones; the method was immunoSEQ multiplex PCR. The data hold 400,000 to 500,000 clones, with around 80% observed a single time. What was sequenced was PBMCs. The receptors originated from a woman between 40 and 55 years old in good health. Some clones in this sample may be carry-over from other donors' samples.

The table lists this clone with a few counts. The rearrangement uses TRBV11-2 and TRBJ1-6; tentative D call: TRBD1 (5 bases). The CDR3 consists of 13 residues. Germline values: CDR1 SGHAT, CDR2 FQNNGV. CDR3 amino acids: CAGRPSYNSPLHF. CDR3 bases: TGTGCGGGACGGCCCTCCTATAATTCACCCCTCCACTTT. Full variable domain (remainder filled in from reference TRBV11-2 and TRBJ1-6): EAGVAQSPRYKIIEKRQSVAFWCNPISGHATLYWYQQILGQGPKLLIQFQNNGVVDDSQLPKDRFSAERLKGVDSTLKIQPAKLEDSAVYLCAGRPSYNSPLHFGNGTRLTVT.

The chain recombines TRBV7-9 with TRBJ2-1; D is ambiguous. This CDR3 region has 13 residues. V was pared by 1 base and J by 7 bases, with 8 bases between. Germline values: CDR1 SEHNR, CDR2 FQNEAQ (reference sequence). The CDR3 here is CASSLGPRNEQFF. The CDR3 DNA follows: TGTGCCAGCAGCTTAGGCCCGCGAAATGAGCAGTTCTTC.

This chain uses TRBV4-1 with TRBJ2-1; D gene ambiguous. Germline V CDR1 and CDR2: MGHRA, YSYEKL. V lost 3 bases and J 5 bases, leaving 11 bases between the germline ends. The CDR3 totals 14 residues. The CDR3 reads CASSQHGANNEQFF. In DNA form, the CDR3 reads TGCGCCAGCAGCCAGCACGGTGCTAACAATGAGCAGTTCTTC.

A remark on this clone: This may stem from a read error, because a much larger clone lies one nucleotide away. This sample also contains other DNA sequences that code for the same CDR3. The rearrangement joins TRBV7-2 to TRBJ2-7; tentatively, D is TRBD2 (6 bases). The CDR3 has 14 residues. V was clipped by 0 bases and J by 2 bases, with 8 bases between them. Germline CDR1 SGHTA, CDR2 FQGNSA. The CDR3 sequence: CASSLAGGPYEQYF. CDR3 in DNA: TGTGCCAGCAGCTTAGCGGGAGGCCCCTACGAGCAGTACTTC.

The CDR3 DNA is TGTGCCAGCAGTCCCCGATTCGCTAGCGGGGGTACCCCTGAGTATTTT. Protein sequence: CASSPRFASGGTPEYF. The rearrangement uses TRBV27 and TRBJ2-3; 10 bases fit TRBD2. Germline V gene lookup returns CDR1 MNHEY and CDR2 SMNVEV (reference sequence). V shed 5 bases and J 13 bases; nucleotides not matched to a gene: 18. The CDR3 loop spans 16 amino acids.

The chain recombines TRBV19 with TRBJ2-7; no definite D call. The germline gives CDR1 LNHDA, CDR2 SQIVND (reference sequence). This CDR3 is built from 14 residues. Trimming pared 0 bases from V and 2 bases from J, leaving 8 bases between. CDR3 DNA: TGTGCCAGTAGTATAGAGTTAACAGCCTACGAGCAGTACTTC. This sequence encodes CASSIELTAYEQYF.

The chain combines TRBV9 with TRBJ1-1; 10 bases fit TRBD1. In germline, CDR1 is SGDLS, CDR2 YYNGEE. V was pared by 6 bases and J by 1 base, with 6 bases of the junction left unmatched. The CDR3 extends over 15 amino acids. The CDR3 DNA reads TGTGCCAGCACCAGGACAGGGGGGCCGAACACTGAAGCTTTCTTT. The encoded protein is CASTRTGGPNTEAFF.

The CDR3 region has the DNA TGTGCCAGTAGTATCATCGGGACAGGGGCCTACGAGCAGTACTTC. Translated: CASSIIGTGAYEQYF. The gene calls are TRBV19 and TRBJ2-5; 10 bases are a match to TRBD1. The J call is in doubt because the DNA end fits TRBJ2-7 better. This CDR3 region has 15 residues. CDR1 is LNHDA, CDR2 SQIVND, per germline (reference sequence).

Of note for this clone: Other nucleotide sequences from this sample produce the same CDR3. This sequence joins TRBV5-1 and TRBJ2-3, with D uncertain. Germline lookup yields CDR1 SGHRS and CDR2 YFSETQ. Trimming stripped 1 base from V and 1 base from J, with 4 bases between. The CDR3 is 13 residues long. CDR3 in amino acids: CASSLTGTDTQYF. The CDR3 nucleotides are TGCGCCAGCAGCTTGACTGGCACAGATACGCAGTATTTT.

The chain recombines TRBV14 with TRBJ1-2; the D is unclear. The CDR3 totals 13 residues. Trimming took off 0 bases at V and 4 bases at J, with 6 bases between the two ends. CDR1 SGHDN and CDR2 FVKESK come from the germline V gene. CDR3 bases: TGTGCCAGCAGCCAAGAAAGATCCTATGGCTACACCTTC. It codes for CASSQERSYGYTF.

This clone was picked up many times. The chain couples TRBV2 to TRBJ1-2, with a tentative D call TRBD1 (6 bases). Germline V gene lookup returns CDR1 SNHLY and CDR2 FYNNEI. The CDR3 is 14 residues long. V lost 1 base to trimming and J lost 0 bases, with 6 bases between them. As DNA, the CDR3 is TGTGCCAGCAGTGAAGGGGGGCCTAACTATGGCTACACCTTC. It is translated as CASSEGGPNYGYTF.

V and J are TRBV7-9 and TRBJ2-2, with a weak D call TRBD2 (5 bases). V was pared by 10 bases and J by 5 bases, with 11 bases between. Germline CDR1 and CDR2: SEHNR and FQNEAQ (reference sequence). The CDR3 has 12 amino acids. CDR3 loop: CAMDFGTGELFF. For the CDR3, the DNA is TGTGCCATGGACTTCGGGACCGGGGAGCTGTTTTTT.

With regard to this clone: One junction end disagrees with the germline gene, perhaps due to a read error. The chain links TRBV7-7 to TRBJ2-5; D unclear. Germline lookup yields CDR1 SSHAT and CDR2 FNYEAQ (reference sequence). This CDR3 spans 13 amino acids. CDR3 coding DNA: TGTGCTAGCAGCTTAGGCCTGCAAGAGACCCAGTACTTC. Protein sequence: CASSLGLQETQYF.

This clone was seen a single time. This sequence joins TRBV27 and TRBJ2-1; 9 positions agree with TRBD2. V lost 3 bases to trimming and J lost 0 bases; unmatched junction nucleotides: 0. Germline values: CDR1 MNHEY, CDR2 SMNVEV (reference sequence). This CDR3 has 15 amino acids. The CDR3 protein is CASSLREGSYNEQFF. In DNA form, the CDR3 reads TGTGCCAGCAGTTTGCGGGAGGGCTCCTACAATGAGCAGTTCTTC.

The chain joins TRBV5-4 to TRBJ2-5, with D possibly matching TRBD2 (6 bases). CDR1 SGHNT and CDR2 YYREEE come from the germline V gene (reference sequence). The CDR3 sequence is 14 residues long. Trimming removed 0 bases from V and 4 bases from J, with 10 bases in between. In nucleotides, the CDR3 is TGTGCCAGCAGCTTGGCCCGCGGGGTAGAGACCCAGTACTTC. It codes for CASSLARGVETQYF.

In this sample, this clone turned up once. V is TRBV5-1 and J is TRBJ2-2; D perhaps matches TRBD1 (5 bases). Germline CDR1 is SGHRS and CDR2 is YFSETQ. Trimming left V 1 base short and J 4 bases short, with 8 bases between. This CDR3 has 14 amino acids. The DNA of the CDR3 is TGCGCCAGCAGCTTGAGGGGTCGCACCGGGGAGCTGTTTTTT. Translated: CASSLRGRTGELFF.

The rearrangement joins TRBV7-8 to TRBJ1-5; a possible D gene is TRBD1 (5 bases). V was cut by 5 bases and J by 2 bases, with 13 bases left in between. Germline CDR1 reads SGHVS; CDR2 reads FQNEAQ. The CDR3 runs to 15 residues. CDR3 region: CASSPGGAGNQPQHF. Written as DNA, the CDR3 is TGTGCCAGCAGCCCCGGGGGAGCTGGCAATCAGCCCCAGCATTTT. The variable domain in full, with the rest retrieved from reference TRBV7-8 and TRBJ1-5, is GAGVSQSPRYKVAKRGQDVALRCDPISGHVSLFWYQQALGQGPEFLTYFQNEAQLDKSGLPSDRFFAERPEGSVSTLKIQRTQQEDSAVYLCASSPGGAGNQPQHFGDGTRLSIL.

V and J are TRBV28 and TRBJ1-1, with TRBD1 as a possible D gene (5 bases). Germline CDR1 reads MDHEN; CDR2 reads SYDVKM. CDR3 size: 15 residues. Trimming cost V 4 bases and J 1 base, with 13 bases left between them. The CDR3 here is CASSSYGAANTEAFF. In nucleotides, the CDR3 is TGTGCCAGCAGTTCCTATGGGGCAGCGAACACTGAAGCTTTCTTT.

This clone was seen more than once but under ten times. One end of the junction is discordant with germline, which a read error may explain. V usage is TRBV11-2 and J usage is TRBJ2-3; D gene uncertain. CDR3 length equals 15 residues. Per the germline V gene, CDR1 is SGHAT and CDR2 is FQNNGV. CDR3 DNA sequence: TGTGCCAGCAGCTTAGATGAGTGGAGCAGAGATACGCAGTATTTT. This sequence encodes CASSLDEWSRDTQYF. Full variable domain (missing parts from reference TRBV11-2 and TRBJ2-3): EAGVAQSPRYKIIEKRQSVAFWCNPISGHATLYWYQQILGQGPKLLIQFQNNGVVDDSQLPKDRFSAERLKGVDSTLKIQPAKLEDSAVYLCASSLDEWSRDTQYFGPGTRLTVL.

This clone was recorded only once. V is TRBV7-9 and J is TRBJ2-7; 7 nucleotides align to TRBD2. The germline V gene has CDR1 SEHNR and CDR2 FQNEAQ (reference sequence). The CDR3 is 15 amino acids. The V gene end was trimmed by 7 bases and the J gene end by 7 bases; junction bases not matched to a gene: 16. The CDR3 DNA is TGTGCCAGCACCCCTTTGGTAGGAGCGGGATTTGAGCAGTACTTC. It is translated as CASTPLVGAGFEQYF.

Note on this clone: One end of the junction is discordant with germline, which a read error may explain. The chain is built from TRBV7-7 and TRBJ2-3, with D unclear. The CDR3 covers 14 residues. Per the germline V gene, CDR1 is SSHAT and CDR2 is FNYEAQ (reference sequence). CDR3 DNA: TGTGCTAGCAGCCCCCGGGTAGACACAGATACGCAGTATTTT. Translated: CASSPRVDTDTQYF.

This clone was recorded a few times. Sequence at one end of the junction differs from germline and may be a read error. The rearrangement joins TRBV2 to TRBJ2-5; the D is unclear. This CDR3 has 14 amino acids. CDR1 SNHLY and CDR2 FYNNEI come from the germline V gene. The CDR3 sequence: CASSDQPTQETQHF. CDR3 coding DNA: TGTGCCAGCAGTGACCAGCCGACCCAAGAGACCCAGCACTTC.

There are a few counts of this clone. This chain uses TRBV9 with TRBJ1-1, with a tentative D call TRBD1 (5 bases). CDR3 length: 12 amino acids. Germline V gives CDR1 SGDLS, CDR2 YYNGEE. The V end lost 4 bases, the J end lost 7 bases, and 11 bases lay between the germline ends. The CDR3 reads CASSPLDSEAFF. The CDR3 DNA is TGTGCCAGCAGCCCACTAGACAGTGAAGCTTTCTTT.

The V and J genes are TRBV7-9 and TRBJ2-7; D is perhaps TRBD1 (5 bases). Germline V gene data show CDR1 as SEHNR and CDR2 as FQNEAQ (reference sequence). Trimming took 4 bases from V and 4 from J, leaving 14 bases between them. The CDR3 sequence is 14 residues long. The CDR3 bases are TGTGCCAGCAGCTCAAGGACACCCCGGTACGAGCAGTACTTC. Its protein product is CASSSRTPRYEQYF. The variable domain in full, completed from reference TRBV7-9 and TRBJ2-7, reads DTGVSQNPRHKITKRGQNVTFRCDPISEHNRLYWYRQTLGQGPEFLTYFQNEAQLEKSRLLSDRFSAERPKGSFSTLEIQRTEQGDSAMYLCASSSRTPRYEQYFGPGTRLTVT.

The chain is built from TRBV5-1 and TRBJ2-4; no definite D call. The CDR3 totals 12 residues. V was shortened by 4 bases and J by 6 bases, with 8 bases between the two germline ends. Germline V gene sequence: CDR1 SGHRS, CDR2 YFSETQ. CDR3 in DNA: TGCGCCAGCAGCCCAAGTCGAAACATTCAGTACTTC. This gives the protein CASSPSRNIQYF.

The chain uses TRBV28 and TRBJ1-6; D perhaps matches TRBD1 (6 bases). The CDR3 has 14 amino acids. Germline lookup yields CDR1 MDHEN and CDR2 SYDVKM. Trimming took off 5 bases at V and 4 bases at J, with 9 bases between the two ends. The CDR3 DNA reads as TGTGCCAGCAGTCTCGGACAGTATAATTCACCCCTCCACTTT. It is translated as CASSLGQYNSPLHF.

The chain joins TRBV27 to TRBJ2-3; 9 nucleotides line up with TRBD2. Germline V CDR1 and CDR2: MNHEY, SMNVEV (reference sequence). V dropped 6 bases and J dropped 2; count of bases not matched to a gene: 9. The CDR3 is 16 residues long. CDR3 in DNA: TGTGCCAGCAGGCCCGTAGCGGGAGCCATCACAGATACGCAGTATTTT. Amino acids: CASRPVAGAITDTQYF.

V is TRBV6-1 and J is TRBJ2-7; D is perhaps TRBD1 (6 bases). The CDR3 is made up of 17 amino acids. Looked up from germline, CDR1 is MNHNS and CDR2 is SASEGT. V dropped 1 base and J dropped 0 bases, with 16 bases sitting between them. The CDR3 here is CASSEGAGAIISYEQYF. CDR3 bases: TGTGCCAGCAGTGAAGGTGCAGGGGCCATAATCTCCTACGAGCAGTACTTC.

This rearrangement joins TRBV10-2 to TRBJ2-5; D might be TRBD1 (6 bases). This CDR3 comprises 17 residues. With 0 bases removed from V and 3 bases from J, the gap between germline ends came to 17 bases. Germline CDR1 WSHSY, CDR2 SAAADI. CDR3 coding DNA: TGCGCCAGCAGTGAGTCGTTTTTCAGGGGTGGAAAAGAGACCCAGTACTTC. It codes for CASSESFFRGGKETQYF.